A single sample gave rise to the 5 T cell receptor beta chains below, sequenced in a study of T cells in women clearing cervical HPV infection. Only in-frame clones appear in the TCRdb table, and some are missing; sequencing was by immunoSEQ multiplex PCR. This listing includes tens of thousands of clones. Sequencing was done on a sample of blood buffy coat. All receptors derive from a woman aged 18 to 75 with a cervical HPV16 infection that either progressed to CIN3+ or cleared (not recorded which).

To note about this clone: Read sequence stops 3 residues before the CDR3 end, and the germline J gene provides the missing end. The V gene is TRBV30, the J gene TRBJ2-2; D unresolved. Germline CDR1 GTSNPN, CDR2 SVGIG (reference sequence). The CDR3 runs to 15 residues. CDR3 in amino acids: CAWSVEWHGGEKLFF. The CDR3 DNA, read in part, is TGTGCCTGGAGTGTAGAATGGCACGGCGGAGAAAAG.

Details on this clone: The read comes to an end 3 residues before the CDR3 does, leaving the germline J gene to fill in the end. The chain joins TRBV7-9 to TRBJ2-7; 10 nucleotides line up with TRBD1. Unmatched junction bases numbered 5, after V lost 1 base and J lost 5 bases. This CDR3 comprises 15 residues. Germline CDR1 reads SEHNR; CDR2 reads FQNEAQ (reference sequence). The sequenced CDR3 bases are TGTGCCAGCAGCTTAGGGGACAGGGGTTTCCACGAG. Its protein is CASSLGDRGFHE. The full-length CDR3 reads as CASSLGDRGFHEQYF.

A remark on this clone: The DNA ends 3 residues before the CDR3 does, and the rest of the CDR3 is filled in from the germline J gene. The chain links TRBV19 to TRBJ2-2; a weak D match, TRBD1 (7 bases). This CDR3 is 17 amino acids long. Germline V gene lookup returns CDR1 LNHDA and CDR2 SQIVND (reference sequence). The sequenced CDR3 bases are TGTGCCAGTAGTATCGACAGGGCAGGGCGGACTAATGAAAAG. Protein sequence: CASSIDRAGRTNEK. The entire CDR3 is CASSIDRAGRTNEKLFF.

As concerns this clone: An end of the junction does not agree with germline; a read error may underlie this. The read ends 3 residues early relative to the CDR3; the germline J gene fills the gap. Other DNA sequences within the sample encode an identical CDR3. The chain employs TRBV6-2 or TRBV6-3 and TRBJ1-2; 7 nucleotides match TRBD1. CDR1 and CDR2 (germline): MNHEY, SVGEGT. The CDR3 covers 14 residues. The CDR3 bases that were read are TGTGCCAGTACTGAGGGACAGAGACTTTATGGT. It yields the protein CASTEGQRLYG. The full CDR3 is CASTEGQRLYGYTF.

Comment on this clone: The read ends 3 residues early relative to the CDR3; the germline J gene fills the gap. The V call is TRBV20-1, the J call TRBJ1-4; D remains ambiguous. The CDR3 is 12 residues long. The germline V and J ends were trimmed by 4 bases and 6 bases, with 9 bases remaining between them. Germline lookup yields CDR1 DFQATT and CDR2 SNEGSKA (reference sequence). The part of the CDR3 DNA that was read is TGCAGTGCTACGCGTATTGATGAAAAA. Translating gives CSATRIDEK. The full CDR3 protein is CSATRIDEKLFF.